The rows below give T cell receptor beta chains drawn from one sample of a study of blood T cell repertoires in COVID-19. Produced via immunoSEQ multiplex PCR; TCRdb's table is partial and in-frame only. The data show some 200,000 clones, with 80% to 85% seen just once and 2.6% held by the top ten. The specimen sequenced was peripheral blood. The receptors shown here come from a human donor with acute or convalescent COVID-19. The donor label of this sample is uncertain. CDR3s include the opening cysteine and the closing phenylalanine or tryptophan. D genes are given only for firm matches. The size entry is marked missing in some rows and otherwise reads once, few, many or a size class.

D: -
size: once
V: TRBV21-1
J: TRBJ1-4
CDR3: CASSAPGTAGAEKLFF
DNA: TGTGCCAGCAGCGCCCCTGGGACAGCGGGGGCTGAAAAACTGTTTTTT

D: TRBD1
size: -
V: TRBV28
J: TRBJ2-7
CDR3: CASSLEQGAYEQYF
DNA: TGTGCCAGCAGTTTGGAACAGGGGGCCTACGAGCAGTACTTC

D: -
size: -
V: TRBV5-5
J: TRBJ1-2
CDR3: CASSPRSDFDYGYTF
DNA: TGTGCCAGCAGCCCCAGGTCAGATTTCGACTATGGCTACACCTTC

D: -
size: -
V: TRBV27
J: TRBJ2-7
CDR3: CASSLRKTGRDPYEQYF
DNA: TGTGCCAGCAGTTTAAGAAAAACTGGGAGAGATCCCTACGAGCAGTACTTC

D: -
size: once
V: TRBV15
J: TRBJ2-7
CDR3: CATSRGQTTYEQYF
DNA: TGTGCCACCAGCAGAGGACAGACCACCTACGAGCAGTACTTC

D: TRBD1
size: -
V: TRBV5-8
J: TRBJ1-1
CDR3: CASSPHGGGSEAFF
DNA: TGTGCCAGCAGCCCGCACGGAGGGGGCTCTGAAGCTTTCTTT

D: -
size: -
V: TRBV2
J: TRBJ2-7
CDR3: CASIGQLYEQYF
DNA: TGTGCCAGCATAGGACAGCTTTACGAGCAGTACTTC

D: -
size: -
V: TRBV2
J: TRBJ1-2
CDR3: CASSLQPDSSGYTF
DNA: TGTGCCAGCAGTTTACAGCCTGACAGTTCCGGCTACACCTTC

D: -
size: -
V: TRBV2
J: TRBJ1-5
CDR3: CASSRDFSNQPQHF
DNA: TGTGCCAGCAGCCGGGACTTTAGCAATCAGCCCCAGCATTTT

D: TRBD2
size: many
V: TRBV3-1/TRBV3-2
J: TRBJ2-5
CDR3: CASSAPGTRGTQYF
DNA: TGTGCCAGCAGCGCCCCCGGGACTAGAGGAACCCAGTACTTC

D: -
size: -
V: TRBV9
J: TRBJ2-2
CDR3: CASSVGGRVGHSTGELFF
DNA: TGTGCCAGCAGCGTGGGGGGGCGCGTCGGTCACAGCACCGGGGAGCTGTTTTTT

D: TRBD1
size: -
V: TRBV12-5
J: TRBJ2-7
CDR3: CASGLARTGPFYEQYF
DNA: TGTGCTAGTGGTTTGGCGAGGACAGGACCCTTCTACGAGCAGTACTTC

D: TRBD1
size: -
V: TRBV29-1
J: TRBJ2-5
CDR3: CSALQGAGETQYF
DNA: TGCAGCGCTCTGCAGGGGGCTGGGGAGACCCAGTACTTC

D: TRBD1
size: once
V: TRBV30
J: TRBJ2-7
CDR3: CAWSTRGQTYEQYF
DNA: TGTGCCTGGAGTACCAGGGGGCAAACCTACGAGCAGTACTTC

D: TRBD1
size: -
V: TRBV2
J: TRBJ1-1
CDR3: CASRGQGRNTEAFF
DNA: TGTGCCAGCAGAGGACAGGGGCGGAACACTGAAGCTTTCTTT

D: -
size: -
V: TRBV2
J: TRBJ1-1
CDR3: CASSPELRGTEAFF
DNA: TGTGCCAGCAGCCCCGAGCTTCGGGGCACTGAAGCTTTCTTT

D: -
size: once
V: TRBV7-3
J: TRBJ1-1
CDR3: CASSPMGLKNTEAFF
DNA: TGTGCCAGCAGCCCTATGGGACTCAAGAACACTGAAGCTTTCTTT

D: -
size: -
V: TRBV28
J: TRBJ1-3
CDR3: CASVATGNSGNTIYF
DNA: TGTGCCAGCGTGGCGACAGGAAACTCTGGAAACACCATATATTTT

D: -
size: -
V: TRBV15
J: TRBJ2-7
CDR3: CATSREGALSYEQYF
DNA: TGTGCCACCAGCAGAGAGGGGGCGCTCTCCTACGAGCAGTACTTC

D: TRBD1
size: -
V: TRBV5-1
J: TRBJ1-1
CDR3: CASSTGQGNTEAFF
DNA: TGCGCCAGCAGCACGGGACAGGGGAACACTGAAGCTTTCTTT

D: -
size: -
V: TRBV5-6
J: TRBJ1-4
CDR3: CASSLRGADEKLFF
DNA: TGTGCCAGCAGCCTCCGAGGCGCCGATGAAAAACTGTTTTTT

D: TRBD1
size: -
V: TRBV18
J: TRBJ1-4
CDR3: CASSLNAQGSNEKLFF
DNA: TGTGCCAGCTCCCTTAACGCACAGGGGTCTAATGAAAAACTGTTTTTT

D: -
size: -
V: TRBV5-1
J: TRBJ1-2
CDR3: CASSFRVEKNGYTF
DNA: TGCGCCAGCAGCTTTCGGGTAGAGAAGAATGGCTACACCTTC

D: TRBD1
size: once
V: TRBV19
J: TRBJ1-5
CDR3: CASSIRYPGTGNQPQHF
DNA: TGTGCCAGTAGTATTCGGTATCCAGGGACAGGGAATCAGCCCCAGCATTTT

D: TRBD1
size: -
V: TRBV27
J: TRBJ1-6
CDR3: CASTPDRGLNSPLHF
DNA: TGTGCCAGCACCCCGGACAGGGGGCTTAATTCACCCCTCCACTTT

D: -
size: once
V: TRBV19
J: TRBJ1-1
CDR3: CASFTGTRNTEAFF
DNA: TGTGCCAGTTTTACCGGGACTAGAAACACTGAAGCTTTCTTT

D: -
size: -
V: TRBV2
J: TRBJ1-1
CDR3: CASSEPYQGMNTEAFF
DNA: TGTGCCAGCAGTGAACCCTACCAGGGGATGAACACTGAAGCTTTCTTT

D: TRBD2
size: -
V: TRBV7-9
J: TRBJ2-7
CDR3: CASSLGTSGTYEQYF
DNA: TGTGCCAGCAGCTTAGGGACTAGCGGTACCTACGAGCAGTACTTC

D: -
size: -
V: TRBV2
J: TRBJ2-1
CDR3: CASSENTGHNEQFF
DNA: TGTGCCAGCAGTGAAAATACAGGCCACAATGAGCAGTTCTTC

D: TRBD1
size: few
V: TRBV29-1
J: TRBJ2-3
CDR3: CSVEEGQGVDTQYF
DNA: TGCAGCGTTGAAGAGGGGCAGGGGGTGGATACGCAGTATTTT

D: -
size: few
V: TRBV5-6
J: TRBJ2-2
CDR3: CATSITGSTGELFF
DNA: TGTGCCACCTCGATTACAGGGTCCACCGGGGAGCTGTTTTTT

D: -
size: -
V: TRBV30
J: TRBJ2-7
CDR3: CAWRGSQFWESSYEQYF
DNA: TGTGCCTGGAGGGGGTCCCAATTTTGGGAGAGCTCCTACGAGCAGTACTTC

D: TRBD1
size: -
V: TRBV12-5
J: TRBJ1-2
CDR3: CASGRTGGAGYTF
DNA: TGTGCTAGTGGGCGGACAGGGGGGGCAGGCTACACCTTC